This T cell receptor (beta chain) was recorded in a study of cytomegalovirus exposure and HLA in healthy donors. Broader study findings: Analysis performed later found 16,951 TCR beta sequences associated with HLA alleles at 0.05 false discovery rate. Published work reported that the classifier diagnosed cytomegalovirus status with high specificity and sensitivity.

The PCR had 60 Vbeta and 13 Jbeta primers. Sequencing was performed with immunoSEQ multiplex PCR; in TCRdb, only in-frame clones are kept and a portion is missing. The data show under 150,000 clones, with 70% to 85% seen just once and 2.7% held by the top ten. Concerning this clone: What it binds is unknown.

V was clipped by 7 bases and J by 6 bases; unmatched bases: 0. CDR1 and CDR2 (germline): MRHNA, SNTAGT. There are 10 residues in the CDR3. This clonotype was obtained from a boy aged 2 to 10 in good health and CMV-seronegative. Sequencing used PBMCs. This chain joins TRBV6-4 and TRBJ2-7; 7 nucleotides align to TRBD1. The CDR3 nucleotides read TGTGCCAGCACAGGGGGCGAGCAGTACGTC. This codes for CASTGGEQYV.